The 14 T cell receptor beta chains below all came from one sample that was sequenced in a study of blood T cell repertoires in COVID-19. Assay used: immunoSEQ multiplex PCR; TCRdb lists only in-frame clones, some missing. The data contain under 200,000 clones, 80% to 90% of them singletons. Material: PBMCs or T cells enriched from blood (not recorded which). The receptors stem from a man between 50 and 59 years old who had recovered from COVID-19.

This chain joins TRBV7-9 and TRBJ1-6, with D possibly TRBD1 on 6 matching bases. The V and J ends lost 1 base and 7 bases respectively, with 11 bases between them. The CDR3 is 15 amino acids. CDR1 is SEHNR, CDR2 FQNEAQ, per germline (reference sequence). CDR3 region: CASSLGGTPNSPLHF. CDR3 DNA: TGTGCCAGCAGCTTAGGGGGGACACCAAATTCACCCCTCCACTTT.

The chain employs TRBV2 and TRBJ2-7; 8 bases are shared with TRBD2. The germline gives CDR1 SNHLY, CDR2 FYNNEI. The CDR3 spans 15 residues. V lost 3 bases and J lost 3; bases outside the gene matches: 7. The CDR3 loop reads CASSDGGLDLYEQYF. The CDR3 DNA reads as TGTGCCAGCAGTGACGGGGGACTAGATCTCTACGAGCAGTACTTC.

This rearrangement joins TRBV7-8 to TRBJ2-5; weak D call: TRBD1 (5 bases). V gave up 1 base and J gave up 5 bases, with 17 bases separating them. This CDR3 comprises 16 residues. Germline CDR1 SGHVS, CDR2 FQNEAQ. CDR3 residues: CASSLERTPEGETQYF. The CDR3 DNA reads as TGTGCCAGCAGCTTAGAGAGGACACCTGAAGGGGAGACCCAGTACTTC.

The rearrangement uses TRBV24-1 and TRBJ1-1; weak D call: TRBD1 (6 bases). The V gene lost 1 base and the J gene lost 1 base, with 12 bases spanning the gap. Germline-derived CDR1 and CDR2 are KGHDR and SFDVKD. The CDR3 is 16 residues long. This CDR3 reads CATSDFRGPKNTEAFF. The CDR3 DNA follows: TGTGCCACCAGTGATTTCAGGGGTCCCAAGAACACTGAAGCTTTCTTT.

V gene TRBV7-6 combines with J gene TRBJ1-3; D call uncertain. Germline-derived CDR1 and CDR2 are SGHVS and FNYEAQ. The ends were cut back, 4 bases at V and 8 bases at J, with 9 bases in the middle. This CDR3 contains 12 residues. The CDR3 DNA reads TGTGCCAGCAGCTCCCGGTTTGACACCATATATTTT. Residues: CASSSRFDTIYF.

The chain couples TRBV7-8 to TRBJ1-2, with TRBD1 identical over 11 bases. The CDR3 covers 16 residues. CDR1 is SGHVS, CDR2 FQNEAQ, per germline. V lost 0 bases and J lost 2; bases outside the gene matches: 2. In nucleotides, the CDR3 is TGTGCCAGCAGCTTAGCGGGACAGGGGGGGAACTATGGCTACACCTTC. This sequence encodes CASSLAGQGGNYGYTF.

This chain uses TRBV7-2 with TRBJ1-2; D gene unclear. Trimming removed 3 bases from V and 0 bases from J, with 8 bases in between. Germline V gene sequence: CDR1 SGHTA, CDR2 FQGNSA. The CDR3 sequence is 14 residues long. In DNA, the CDR3 is TGTGCCAGCAGCTTCCAACGAGCTAACTATGGCTACACCTTC. Translated: CASSFQRANYGYTF.

This clone came up once. V usage is TRBV29-1 and J usage is TRBJ1-2; 7 bases line up with TRBD1. CDR1 is SQVTM and CDR2 is ANQGSEA in the germline V gene. This CDR3 is built from 16 residues. V lost 5 bases and J lost 1; bases outside the gene matches: 13. CDR3 nucleotide sequence: TGCAGCGTTCCGTCGGGCGGGACAGCCCTTAACTATGGCTACACCTTC. Protein product: CSVPSGGTALNYGYTF.

The rearrangement links TRBV7-2 to TRBJ1-2, with a possible D match to TRBD1 (5 bases). V lost 1 base to trimming and J lost 10 bases, with 16 bases between them. The germline V gene has CDR1 SGHTA and CDR2 FQGNSA. The length of the CDR3 is 14 residues. CDR3 region: CASSLETANPDYTF. CDR3 DNA: TGTGCCAGCAGCTTAGAGACAGCGAACCCCGACTACACCTTC.

The CDR3 bases are TGTGCCAGCAGCATACAGGGCGGGGAGACCCAGTACTTC. Amino acids: CASSIQGGETQYF. This chain links TRBV11-3 with TRBJ2-5; TRBD1 is a possible D gene (6 bases). Germline loops: CDR1 SGHNT, CDR2 YENEEA. The CDR3 covers 13 residues. Between the trimmed V and J ends, which lost 5 bases and 5 bases, there was a span of 12 bases.

The sample holds one count of this clone. V and J are TRBV5-1 and TRBJ1-1; 10 nucleotides align to TRBD1. Germline V gene data show CDR1 as SGHRS and CDR2 as YFSETQ. V was clipped by 0 bases and J by 5 bases; unmatched bases: 7. The CDR3 sequence is 16 residues long. The CDR3 DNA is TGCGCCAGCAGCTTGGAAGGACAGGGGGTGGTAACTGAAGCTTTCTTT. Protein: CASSLEGQGVVTEAFF.

The chain has TRBV25-1 and TRBJ2-3; TRBD2 is a possible D gene (6 bases). V gave up 4 bases and J gave up 0 bases, with 8 bases separating them. The CDR3 is made up of 14 amino acids. Germline assignment: CDR1 MGHDK and CDR2 SYGVNS. In DNA form, the CDR3 reads TGTGCCAGCAGTGCGGGACTTAGCACAGATACGCAGTATTTT. The encoded protein is CASSAGLSTDTQYF.

CDR3 protein: CASSLASGGSYNEQFF. In nucleotides, the CDR3 is TGTGCCAGCAGCTTAGCTAGCGGGGGCTCCTACAATGAGCAGTTCTTC. The V and J genes are TRBV7-3 and TRBJ2-1; 10 bases align to TRBD2. After removal of 2 bases from V and 0 bases from J, the junction contained 1 base not matched to a gene. From germline, CDR1 is SGHTA and CDR2 FQGTGA. CDR3 length equals 16 residues.

The chain is built from TRBV7-6 and TRBJ1-6; 12 bases map to TRBD1. The germline V gene encodes CDR1 SGHVS and CDR2 FNYEAQ. V shed 1 base, J shed 9 bases, and the junction held 4 bases outside the gene matches. CDR3 length: 16 amino acids. The CDR3 spells CASSLEGTGGFSPLHF. The CDR3 nucleotides are TGTGCCAGCAGCTTAGAGGGGACAGGGGGCTTTTCACCCCTCCACTTT.